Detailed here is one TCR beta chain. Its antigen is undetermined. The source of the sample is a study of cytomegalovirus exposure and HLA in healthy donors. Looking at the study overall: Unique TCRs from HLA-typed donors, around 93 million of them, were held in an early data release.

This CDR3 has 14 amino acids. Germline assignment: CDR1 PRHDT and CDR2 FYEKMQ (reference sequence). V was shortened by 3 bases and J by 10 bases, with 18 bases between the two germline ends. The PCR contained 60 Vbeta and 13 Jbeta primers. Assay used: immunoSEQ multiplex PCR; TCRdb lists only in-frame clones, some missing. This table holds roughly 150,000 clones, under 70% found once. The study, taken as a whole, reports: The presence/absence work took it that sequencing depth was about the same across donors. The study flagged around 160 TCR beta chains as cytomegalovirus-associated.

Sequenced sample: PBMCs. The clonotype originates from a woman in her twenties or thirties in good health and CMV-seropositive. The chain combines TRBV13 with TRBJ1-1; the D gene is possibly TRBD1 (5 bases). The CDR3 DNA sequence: TGTGCCAGCAGCTTTCAGGGTACGGGTAATCTAGCTTTCTTT. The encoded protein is CASSFQGTGNLAFF.